Sequencing of this T cell receptor (beta chain) was carried out in a study of blood T cells in healthy people across ages. It was with a sample-barcoded 5' primer and a J-beta primer mix that a second PCR of about 6 to 11 cycles was run. From the 5' RACE reads, TCRdb called clonotypes with MiXCR, one entry per CDR3 protein. The data show 900,000 to 950,000 distinct CDR3 sequences, with almost 30% seen just once and roughly a tenth held by the top ten. This clonotype appeared a few times. A read error may explain this, as a much larger clone is one base away. The CDR3 covers 15 residues. In addition, the sample was reused for a study of T cells of mothers and their children.

Sequencing was performed on blood. J is TRBJ1-5 and V is TRBV12-3 or TRBV12-4, with 10 bases identical to TRBD1. This clonotype originated in a woman in her 40s in good health. This CDR3 reads CVSSNGQGVDQPQHF. The CDR3 region has the DNA TGTGTCAGCAGCAACGGACAGGGGGTTGATCAGCCCCAGCATTTT.